This T cell receptor beta chain is drawn from a study of T cell clusters in autoimmune cytopenias. Overall study results and limits: TRB repertoire shifts in secondary cytopenia and chronic lymphocytic leukemia mostly reflected lymphoma, not autoimmunity. Exclusive TRB clusters were almost three-fold more numerous in healthy donors than in active autoimmune hepatitis.

Multiplex touch-down PCR amplified TRB using TRB-A and TRB-B pools in one tube. TCRdb reprocessed the multiplex PCR reads, keeping one entry per CDR3 protein, no DNA. Its listing shows roughly 5,500 distinct CDR3 sequences. About this clonotype itself: Its antigen is as yet unknown.

From germline, CDR1 is DFQATT and CDR2 SNEGSKA (reference sequence). The CDR3 spans 14 residues. TRB amplification used 250 ng of peripheral blood genomic DNA. The same sample was also used in a study of T cell repertoires in aging, cancer and after chemotherapy. From that second work: Compared with age-matched healthy donors, untreated hematological or solid cancer patients showed higher blood TCR clonality. No conclusions about immunological memory after chemotherapy can be drawn from the repertoire data.

J is TRBJ2-7 and V is TRBV20-1; TCRdb's D call of TRBD2 is untestable without DNA. The TCR originated in a human donor in good health. Sequenced input: peripheral blood. CDR3 in amino acids: CSAPVAGGGYEQYF.